This TCR beta chain was documented in a study of T cells in tumors after PD-1 blockade. Across the whole study: Treatment was either pembrolizumab 200 mg every 3 weeks or cemiplimab 350 mg every 2 weeks. Daily vismodegib 150 mg continued in a subset of anti-PD-1-treated patients.

Regarding this clone: The antigen is undetermined.

Trimming removed 0 bases from V and 5 bases from J, with 10 bases in between. CDR1 and CDR2 from the germline V gene are GTSNPN and SVGIG (reference sequence). This CDR3 is built from 13 residues. The repertoire was sequenced with immunoSEQ multiplex PCR; TCRdb's copy has only in-frame clones and lacks some. This sample has approximately 60,000 clones, with over 65% found just once. Whole-study findings and limits: Peripheral recruitment is suggested, as some novel exhausted tumor clones were in pre-treatment blood.

V gene TRBV30 combines with J gene TRBJ2-5; tentatively, D is TRBD1 (6 bases). The specimen was PBMCs, collected after anti-PD-1 treatment. The receptor comes from a human donor with basal cell carcinoma. The CDR3 DNA follows: TGTGCCTGGAGTGTACTTCAGGGGGAGACCCAGTACTTC. Amino acids: CAWSVLQGETQYF.